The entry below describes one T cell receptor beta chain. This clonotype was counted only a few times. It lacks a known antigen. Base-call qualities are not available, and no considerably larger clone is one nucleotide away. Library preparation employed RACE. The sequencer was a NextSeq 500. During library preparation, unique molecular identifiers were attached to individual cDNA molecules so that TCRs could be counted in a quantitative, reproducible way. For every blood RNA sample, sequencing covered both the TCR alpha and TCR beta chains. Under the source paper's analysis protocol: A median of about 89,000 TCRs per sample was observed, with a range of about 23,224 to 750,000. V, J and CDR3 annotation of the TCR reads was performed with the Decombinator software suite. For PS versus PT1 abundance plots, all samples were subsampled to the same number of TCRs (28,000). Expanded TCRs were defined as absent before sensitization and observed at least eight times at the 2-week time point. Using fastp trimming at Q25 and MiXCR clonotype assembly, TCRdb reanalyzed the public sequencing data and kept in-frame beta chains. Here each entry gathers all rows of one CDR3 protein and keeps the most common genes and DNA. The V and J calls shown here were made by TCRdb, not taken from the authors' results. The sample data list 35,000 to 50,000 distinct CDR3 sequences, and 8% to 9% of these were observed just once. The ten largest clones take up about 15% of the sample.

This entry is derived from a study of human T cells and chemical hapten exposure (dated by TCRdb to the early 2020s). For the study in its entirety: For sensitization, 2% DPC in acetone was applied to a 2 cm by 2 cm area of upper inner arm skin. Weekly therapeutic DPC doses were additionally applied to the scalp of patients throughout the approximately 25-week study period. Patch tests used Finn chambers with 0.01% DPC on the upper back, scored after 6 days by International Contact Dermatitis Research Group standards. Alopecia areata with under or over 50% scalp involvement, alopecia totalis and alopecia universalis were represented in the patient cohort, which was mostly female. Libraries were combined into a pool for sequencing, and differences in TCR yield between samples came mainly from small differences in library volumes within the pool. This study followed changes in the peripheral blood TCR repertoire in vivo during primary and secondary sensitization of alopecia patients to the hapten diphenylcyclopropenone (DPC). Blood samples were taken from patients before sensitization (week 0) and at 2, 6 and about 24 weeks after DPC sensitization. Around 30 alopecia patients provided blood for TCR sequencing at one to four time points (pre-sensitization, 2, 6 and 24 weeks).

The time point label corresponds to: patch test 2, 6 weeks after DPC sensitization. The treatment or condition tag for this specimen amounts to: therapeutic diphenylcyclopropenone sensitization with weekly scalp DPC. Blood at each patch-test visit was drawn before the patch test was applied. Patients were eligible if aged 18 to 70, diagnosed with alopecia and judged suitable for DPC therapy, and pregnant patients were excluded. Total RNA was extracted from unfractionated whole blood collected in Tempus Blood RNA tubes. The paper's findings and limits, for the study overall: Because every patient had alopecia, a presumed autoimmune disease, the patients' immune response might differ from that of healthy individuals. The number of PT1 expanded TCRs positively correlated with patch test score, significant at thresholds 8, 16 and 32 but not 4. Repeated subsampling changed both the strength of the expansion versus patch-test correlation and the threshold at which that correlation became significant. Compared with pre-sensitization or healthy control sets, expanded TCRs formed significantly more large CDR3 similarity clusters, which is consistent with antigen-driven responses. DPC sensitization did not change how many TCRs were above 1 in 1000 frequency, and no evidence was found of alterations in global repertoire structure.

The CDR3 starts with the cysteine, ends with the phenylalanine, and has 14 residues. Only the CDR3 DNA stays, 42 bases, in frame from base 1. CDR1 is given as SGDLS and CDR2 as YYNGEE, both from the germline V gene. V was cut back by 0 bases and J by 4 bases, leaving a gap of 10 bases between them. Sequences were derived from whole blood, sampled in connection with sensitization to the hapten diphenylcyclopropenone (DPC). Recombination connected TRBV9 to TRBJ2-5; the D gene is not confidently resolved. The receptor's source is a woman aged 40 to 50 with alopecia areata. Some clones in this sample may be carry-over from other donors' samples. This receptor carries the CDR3 CASSVGVTPETQYF. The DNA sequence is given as TGTGCCAGCAGCGTAGGAGTTACCCCAGAGACCCAGTACTTC.